This TCR beta chain appears in the sequencing data of a study of T cells after somatic rescue of genetic block. V lost 3 bases and J lost 0, with 9 bases in between. The CDR3 has 15 amino acids. In germline, CDR1 is KGHSH, CDR2 LQKENI. Profiling relied on immunoSEQ multiplex PCR, and the TCRdb table lists in-frame clones only, not all of them. The table lists 10,000 to 15,000 clones, roughly 73% of them singletons. Sequencing input: peripheral blood mononuclear cells (PBMCs). The TCR was taken from a boy between 10 and 17 years old. This chain uses TRBV18 with TRBJ1-5; possible D gene TRBD1, 6 bases. This chain's CDR3 is CASSPTGYSNQPQHF. The DNA for the CDR3 is TGTGCCAGCTCACCGACAGGATATAGCAATCAGCCCCAGCATTTT.